The rows below give T cell receptor beta chains drawn from one sample of a study of EBV T-cell therapy then PD-1 blockade in nasopharyngeal carcinoma. Using immunoSEQ multiplex PCR, the repertoire was profiled, and TCRdb retains in-frame clones only, with some absent. This sample has about 17,000 clones, with approximately 88% found just once. Their antigens remain unidentified. The sequencing used CD8+ T cells from blood, collected at day 0 from a patient whose treatment included autologous EBV-specific T cells and nivolumab. The receptors derive from a man aged 35 to 55 with nasopharyngeal carcinoma. CDR3s include the opening cysteine and the closing phenylalanine or tryptophan. The D gene is left open where the match is weak. Clone size is given for some rows only: seen once, a few or many times, or a class if the clone is expanded.

j_call,v_call,clone_size,d_call,cdr3_nt,cdr3_aa
TRBJ2-7,TRBV11-3,NA,TRBD1,TGTGCCAGCAGCTGGTCGACTGGACAGGCCTACGAGCAGTACTTC,CASSWSTGQAYEQYF
TRBJ1-5,TRBV4-1,NA,NA,TGCGCCAGCAGCGGGCAGGCAAGGAGCAATCAGCCCCAGCATTTT,CASSGQARSNQPQHF
TRBJ1-1,TRBV4-3,NA,NA,TGCGCCAGCAGCCAAGATCGAGGGGGAAGGTTCACTGAAGCTTTCTTT,CASSQDRGGRFTEAFF
TRBJ1-1,TRBV3-1/TRBV3-2,NA,NA,TGTGCCAGCAGCCAAGGCCAAGGGAACACTGAAGCTTTCTTT,CASSQGQGNTEAFF
TRBJ1-3,TRBV29-1,NA,NA,TGCAGCGTTGAAGGGAGGGTAGGTCCCTCTGGAAACACCATATATTTT,CSVEGRVGPSGNTIYF
TRBJ2-7,TRBV28,once,TRBD1,TGTGCCAGCAGTTTATATGGGACAGTCGGGTTCGAGCAGTACTTC,CASSLYGTVGFEQYF
TRBJ2-1,TRBV6-4,NA,TRBD2,TGTGCCAGCAGTGACTCACTAGCGGGCTACAATGAGCAGTTCTTC,CASSDSLAGYNEQFF
TRBJ2-5,TRBV4-2,NA,NA,TGTGCCAGCAGCCGAGCTCTCCGGGGCCAAGAGACCCAGTACTTC,CASSRALRGQETQYF
TRBJ2-1,TRBV7-9,NA,NA,TGTGCCAGCAGCTTTGGCGGCGAGCAGTTCTTC,CASSFGGEQFF
TRBJ1-1,TRBV10-3,NA,TRBD1,TGTGCCATCAGTGAGTCGACTCTGGGACAGAAGAACACTGAAGCTTTCTTT,CAISESTLGQKNTEAFF
TRBJ2-7,TRBV19,NA,TRBD1,TGTGCCAGTAGTATCCGGGACAGTCCCCACGAGCAGTACTTC,CASSIRDSPHEQYF
TRBJ2-7,TRBV7-9,NA,NA,TGTGCCAGCAGCTTAAACTTCGGGGTAAACTCCTACGAGCAGTACTTC,CASSLNFGVNSYEQYF
TRBJ2-2,TRBV5-3,NA,NA,TGTGCCAGAAGCTTGGTATTTTGGGCAGGTGGGGAGCTGTTTTTT,CARSLVFWAGGELFF
TRBJ2-2,TRBV5-1,NA,NA,TGCGCCAGCAGCTTACTGACAGGTCGGAACACCGGGGAGCTGTTTTTT,CASSLLTGRNTGELFF
TRBJ1-4,TRBV7-9,NA,TRBD1,TGTGCCAGCAGCTTAGAGACAGGGGGAGCAACTAATGAAAAACTGTTTTTT,CASSLETGGATNEKLFF
TRBJ1-1,TRBV13,few,NA,TGTGCCAGCAGCTTCGACACGGCCCCTGAAGCTTTCTTT,CASSFDTAPEAFF
TRBJ2-2,TRBV21-1,NA,NA,TGTGCCCTGGGGACAGGCTCGAACACCGGGGAGCTGTTTTTT,CALGTGSNTGELFF
TRBJ2-3,TRBV6-4,NA,NA,TGTGCCAGCAGTGCCCTTCCGAGTACAGATACGCAGTATTTT,CASSALPSTDTQYF
TRBJ2-7,TRBV29-1,once,TRBD1,TGCAGCGTTGAAGATCAACAGGGGAGCTCCTACGAGCAGTACTTC,CSVEDQQGSSYEQYF
TRBJ1-2,TRBV2,NA,NA,TGTGCCAGCAGTGGTGGGGGCAGGGAGACTAGTAGTTGGGGCTACACCTTC,CASSGGGRETSSWGYTF
TRBJ2-5,TRBV5-4,NA,NA,TGTGCCAGCAGCTTTCAAGGGGGGAAGACCCAGTACTTC,CASSFQGGKTQYF
TRBJ2-1,TRBV13,NA,NA,TGTGCCAGCAGCCCCGGGGACGCTCCGAACAATGAGCAGTTCTTC,CASSPGDAPNNEQFF
TRBJ1-1,TRBV15,NA,NA,TGTGCCACCAGCCCGCCAGGTGACACTGAAGCTTTCTTT,CATSPPGDTEAFF
TRBJ2-4,TRBV4-3,NA,TRBD1,TGCGCCAGCAGCCAATCCCGGACAGGGACTAAAAACATTCAGTACTTC,CASSQSRTGTKNIQYF
TRBJ2-2,TRBV24-1,NA,NA,TGTGCCACCAGTGACGCAGGGTCCGGGGAGCTGTTTTTT,CATSDAGSGELFF
TRBJ1-6,TRBV4-3,NA,NA,TGCGCCAGCAGCCAAGATCCCGGGAACTCACCCCTCCACTTT,CASSQDPGNSPLHF
TRBJ2-7,TRBV11-3,once,NA,TGTGCCAGCAGCTCCCGGGACTCACCCTACGAGCAGTACTTC,CASSSRDSPYEQYF
TRBJ2-1,TRBV7-3,medium-sized,NA,TGTGCCAGCAGCTTAATCGTCTTGGGCTCGAGCTCCTACAATGAGCAGTTCTTC,CASSLIVLGSSSYNEQFF